This T cell receptor (beta chain) was captured by sequencing in a study of T cells in Graves' hyperthyroidism and ophthalmopathy. Study results and caveats: The model identified upcoming ophthalmopathy a median approximately six months ahead of onset.

Amplification of TCR beta CDR3 regions used RNA as the template. An initial round of RT-PCR targeting the TCR CDR3 relied on the HTBI primer set. TCRdb reanalysed the multiplex PCR reads using MiXCR and keeps one entry per CDR3 protein. The repertoire consists of about 740,000 distinct CDR3 sequences, with approximately 15% occurring once and the leading ten covering 10%. In regard to this clonotype: Antigen: not known.

J gave up 2 bases and V 6 bases, and 10 bases lay outside the gene matches. The CDR3 runs 16 residues. Germline lookup yields CDR1 MNHEY and CDR2 SMNVEV (reference sequence). The material sequenced was blood. The source is a woman between 18 and 29 years old with Graves' hyperthyroidism. The chain links TRBV27 to TRBJ2-7; 10 nucleotides agree with TRBD1. For the CDR3, the DNA is TGTGCCAGCAGACTAACGTCCGGGACAGGGGCCTACGAGCAGTACTTC. Translated: CASRLTSGTGAYEQYF.